The source of this TCR beta chain is a study of response to subunit inactivated influenza vaccine. The CDR3 is 12 residues long. Trimming shortened V by 7 bases and J by 9 bases, and 15 bases separated the two germline ends. TCRdb analysed the RT-PCR reads with MiXCR anew, one entry per CDR3 protein. The table has roughly 700,000 distinct CDR3 sequences, 15% to 18% seen once; the top ten hold under 14%. This clonotype was recorded many times. V gene TRBV12-3 or TRBV12-4 combines with J gene TRBJ2-5; a weak D match, TRBD1 (6 bases). The sample here was PBMCs from blood, taken 12 days after vaccination. The TCR was taken from a man aged 45-65 years who received an inactivated influenza vaccine. This CDR3 reads CASNRGGFAQYF. The CDR3 DNA follows: TGTGCCAGCAATCGAGGGGGTTTCGCCCAGTACTTC.